The sequence of this T cell receptor (beta chain) was determined in a study of glioma-infiltrating T cells. The study's findings and limits: Only very few CDR3 sequences appeared in both tissue and blood. Signature shared blood CDR3 motifs were enriched in low-divergence and depleted in high-divergence patients.

The iRepertoire nested amplicon-rescue multiplex PCR amplified TCR alpha and beta CDR3s from RNA. TCRdb passed the multiplex PCR reads through MiXCR, listing each CDR3 protein once. Of more than 300,000 distinct CDR3 sequences in the sample, approximately 42% are singletons; the top ten hold around 12%. This clonotype was detected many times. What it binds is not known. Germline V gene lookup returns CDR1 MDHEN and CDR2 SYDVKM. The CDR3 is 12 amino acids. V dropped 6 bases and J dropped 4 bases, with 9 bases sitting between them. The chain joins TRBV28 to TRBJ1-1; no firm D call. This sequence originates from a human donor with low-grade glioma or glioblastoma, undergoing nonglioma brain surgery, or in good health (not recorded which). Material for sequencing was glioma tissue, nonneoplastic brain tissue, or PBMCs (not recorded which). CDR3 DNA: TGTGCCAGCAGCCGGGGAATCACTGAAGCTTTCTTT. Protein: CASSRGITEAFF.